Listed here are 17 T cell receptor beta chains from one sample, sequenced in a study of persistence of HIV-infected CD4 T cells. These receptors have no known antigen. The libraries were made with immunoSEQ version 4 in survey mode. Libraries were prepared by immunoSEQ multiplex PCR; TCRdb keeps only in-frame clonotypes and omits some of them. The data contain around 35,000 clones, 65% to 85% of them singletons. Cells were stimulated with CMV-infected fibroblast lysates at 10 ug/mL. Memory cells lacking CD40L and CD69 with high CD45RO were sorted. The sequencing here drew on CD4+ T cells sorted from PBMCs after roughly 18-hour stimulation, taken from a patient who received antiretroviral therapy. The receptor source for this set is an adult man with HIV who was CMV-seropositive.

CDR3 bases: TGTGCCAGCAGCCGACGCGGGGGGACAAACTACGAGCAGTACTTC. As protein: CASSRRGGTNYEQYF. The rearrangement links TRBV3-1 (or the pseudogene TRBV3-2) to TRBJ2-7; 8 bases are a match to TRBD2. CDR3 size: 15 residues. The V gene end was trimmed by 4 bases and the J gene end by 3 bases; junction bases not matched to a gene: 8. Germline V gives CDR1 LGHDT, CDR2 YNNKEL (reference sequence).

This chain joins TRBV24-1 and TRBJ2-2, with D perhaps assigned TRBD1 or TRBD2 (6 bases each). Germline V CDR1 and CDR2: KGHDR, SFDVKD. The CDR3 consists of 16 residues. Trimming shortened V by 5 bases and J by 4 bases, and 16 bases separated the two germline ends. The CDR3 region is CATSGLGGSSTGELFF. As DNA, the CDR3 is TGTGCCACCAGTGGCCTCGGGGGCAGCAGCACCGGGGAGCTGTTTTTT.

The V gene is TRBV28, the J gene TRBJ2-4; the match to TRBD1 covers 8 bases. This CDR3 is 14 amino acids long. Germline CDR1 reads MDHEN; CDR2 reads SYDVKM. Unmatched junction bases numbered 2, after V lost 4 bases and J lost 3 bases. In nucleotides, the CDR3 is TGTGCCAGCAGTTCCGGACAGGGCAAAAACATTCAGTACTTC. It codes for CASSSGQGKNIQYF. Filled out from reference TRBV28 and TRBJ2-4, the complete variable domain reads DVKVTQSSRYLVKRTGEKVFLECVQDMDHENMFWYRQDPGLGLRLIYFSYDVKMKEKGDIPEGYSVSREKKERFSLILESASTNQTSMYLCASSSGQGKNIQYFGAGTRLSVL.

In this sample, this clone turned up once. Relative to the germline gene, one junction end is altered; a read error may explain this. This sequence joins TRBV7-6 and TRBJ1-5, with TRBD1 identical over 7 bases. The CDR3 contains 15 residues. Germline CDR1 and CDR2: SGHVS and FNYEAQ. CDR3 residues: CASSLEQGTNQPQHF. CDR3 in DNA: TGTGCCAGCAGTTTAGAACAGGGGACCAATCAGCCCCAGCATTTT. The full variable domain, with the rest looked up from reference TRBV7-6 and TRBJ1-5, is GAGVSQSPRYKVTKRGQDVALRCDPISGHVSLYWYRQALGQGPEFLTYFNYEAQQDKSGLPNDRFSAERPEGSISTLTIQRTEQRDSAMYRCASSLEQGTNQPQHFGDGTRLSIL.

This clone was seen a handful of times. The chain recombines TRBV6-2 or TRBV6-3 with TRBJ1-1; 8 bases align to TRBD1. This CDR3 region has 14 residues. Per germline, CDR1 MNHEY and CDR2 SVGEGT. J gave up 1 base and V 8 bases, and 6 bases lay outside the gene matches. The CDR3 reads CASRWDRQNTEAFF. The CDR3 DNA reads TGTGCCAGCCGTTGGGACAGGCAGAACACTGAAGCTTTCTTT.

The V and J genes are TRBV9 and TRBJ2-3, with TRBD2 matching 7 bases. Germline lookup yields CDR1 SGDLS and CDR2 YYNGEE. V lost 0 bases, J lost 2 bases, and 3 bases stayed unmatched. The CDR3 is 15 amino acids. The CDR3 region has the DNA TGTGCCAGCAGCGTAGAAGCGGGGTTCACAGATACGCAGTATTTT. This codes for CASSVEAGFTDTQYF.

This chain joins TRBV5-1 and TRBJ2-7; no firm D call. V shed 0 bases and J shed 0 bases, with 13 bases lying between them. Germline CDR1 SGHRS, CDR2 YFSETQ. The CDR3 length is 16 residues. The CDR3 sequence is CASSLGGRTSSYEQYF. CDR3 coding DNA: TGCGCCAGCAGCTTGGGTGGCAGAACGAGCTCCTACGAGCAGTACTTC.

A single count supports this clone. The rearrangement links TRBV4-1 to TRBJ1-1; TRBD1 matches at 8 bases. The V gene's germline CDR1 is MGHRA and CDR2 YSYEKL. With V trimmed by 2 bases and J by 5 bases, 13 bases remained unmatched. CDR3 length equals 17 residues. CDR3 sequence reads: CASSQPLRMDRVTEAFF. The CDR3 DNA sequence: TGCGCCAGCAGCCAACCCCTACGGATGGACAGGGTAACTGAAGCTTTCTTT.

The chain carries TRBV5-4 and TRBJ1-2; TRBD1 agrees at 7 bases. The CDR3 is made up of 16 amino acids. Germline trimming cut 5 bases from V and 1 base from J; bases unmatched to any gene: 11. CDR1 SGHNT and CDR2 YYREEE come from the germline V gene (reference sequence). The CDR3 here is CASRRSGTALNYGYTF. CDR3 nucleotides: TGTGCCAGCAGAAGATCCGGGACAGCCCTTAACTATGGCTACACCTTC.

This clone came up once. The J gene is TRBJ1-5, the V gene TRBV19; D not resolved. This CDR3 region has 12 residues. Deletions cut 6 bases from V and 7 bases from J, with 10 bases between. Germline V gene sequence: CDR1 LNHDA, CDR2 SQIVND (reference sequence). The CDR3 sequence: CASRKLGQPQHF. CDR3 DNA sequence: TGTGCCAGTAGAAAGTTGGGGCAGCCCCAGCATTTT. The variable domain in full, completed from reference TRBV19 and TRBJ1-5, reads DGGITQSPKYLFRKEGQNVTLSCEQNLNHDAMYWYRQDPGQGLRLIYYSQIVNDFQKGDIAEGYSVSREKKESFPLTVTSAQKNPTAFYLCASRKLGQPQHFGDGTRLSIL.

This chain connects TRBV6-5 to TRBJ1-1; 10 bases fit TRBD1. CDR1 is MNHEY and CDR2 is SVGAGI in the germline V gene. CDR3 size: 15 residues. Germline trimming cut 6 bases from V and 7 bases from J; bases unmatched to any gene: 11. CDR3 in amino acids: CASSAARTGGNEAFF. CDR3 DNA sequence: TGTGCCAGCAGCGCCGCTCGGACAGGGGGGAATGAAGCTTTCTTT.

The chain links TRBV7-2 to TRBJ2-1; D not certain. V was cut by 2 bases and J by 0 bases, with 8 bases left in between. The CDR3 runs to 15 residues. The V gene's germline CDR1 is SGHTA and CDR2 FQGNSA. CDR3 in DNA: TGTGCCAGCAGCTTAAGTGAGAGCTCCTACAATGAGCAGTTCTTC. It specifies CASSLSESSYNEQFF.

CDR3 region: CASSLGQFTDTQYF. The DNA for the CDR3 is TGCGCCAGCAGCTTGGGGCAGTTCACAGATACGCAGTATTTT. The genes are TRBV5-1 and TRBJ2-3; unclear D gene. The CDR3 is 14 amino acids. Looked up from germline, CDR1 is SGHRS and CDR2 is YFSETQ. V gave up 0 bases and J gave up 2 bases, with 7 bases separating them.

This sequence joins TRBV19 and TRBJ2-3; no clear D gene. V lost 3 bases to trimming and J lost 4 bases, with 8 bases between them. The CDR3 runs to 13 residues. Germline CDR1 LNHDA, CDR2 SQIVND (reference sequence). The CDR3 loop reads CASSIQVPDTQYF. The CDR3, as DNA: TGTGCCAGTAGTATCCAGGTTCCAGATACGCAGTATTTT.

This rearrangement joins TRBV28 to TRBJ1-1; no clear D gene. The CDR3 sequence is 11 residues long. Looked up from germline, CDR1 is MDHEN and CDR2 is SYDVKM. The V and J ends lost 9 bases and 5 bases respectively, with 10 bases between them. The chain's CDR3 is CASTPGTEAFF. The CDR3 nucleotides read TGTGCCAGTACCCCGGGGACTGAAGCTTTCTTT.

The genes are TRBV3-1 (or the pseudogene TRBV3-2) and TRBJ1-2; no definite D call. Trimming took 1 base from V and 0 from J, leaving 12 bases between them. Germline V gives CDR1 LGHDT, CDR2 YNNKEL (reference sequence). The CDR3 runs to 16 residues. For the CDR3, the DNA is TGTGCCAGCAGCCAAGGGTCAGCGTTTACTAACTATGGCTACACCTTC. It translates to CASSQGSAFTNYGYTF.

CDR3 in DNA: TGTGCCAGCAGTGAATCGGGGTATAGCAATCAGCCCCAGCATTTT. Encoded protein: CASSESGYSNQPQHF. This sequence joins TRBV6-1 and TRBJ1-5; no clear D. The length of the CDR3 is 15 residues. Trimming took 2 bases from V and 0 from J, leaving 8 bases between them. CDR1 is MNHNS and CDR2 is SASEGT in the germline V gene.